These 30 T cell receptor beta chains came from one sample sequenced in a study of cytomegalovirus exposure and HLA in healthy donors. Primers included in the PCR were 60 Vbeta and 13 Jbeta primers. Method: immunoSEQ multiplex PCR; TCRdb's copy keeps in-frame clones and lacks some. The table lists about 180,000 clones, roughly three quarters of them singletons. Sequencing was done on a sample of PBMCs. All receptors come from a woman younger than 45 in good health and CMV-seropositive.

The gene calls are TRBV2 and TRBJ1-4, with TRBD1 matching 9 bases. CDR1 is SNHLY and CDR2 is FYNNEI in the germline V gene. J was trimmed by 0 bases and V by 7 bases; bases with no gene match: 6. This CDR3 is 16 amino acids long. DNA for the CDR3: TGTGCCAGCATAAGGGACAGGGCCGCAACTAATGAAAAACTGTTTTTT. Translating gives CASIRDRAATNEKLFF.

The chain carries TRBV30 and TRBJ1-6; D call uncertain. The germline CDR1 and CDR2 sequences are GTSNPN and SVGIG (reference sequence). Trimming shortened V by 3 bases and J by 3 bases, and 15 bases separated the two germline ends. CDR3 length: 16 amino acids. The CDR3 sequence: CAWRTGRIYYNSPLHF. CDR3 DNA: TGTGCCTGGAGGACCGGGAGGATCTACTATAATTCACCCCTCCACTTT.

The V gene is TRBV28, the J gene TRBJ2-7; D ambiguous. The CDR3 spans 15 residues. Germline CDR1 MDHEN, CDR2 SYDVKM. Deletions cut 2 bases from V and 0 bases from J, with 11 bases between. CDR3 protein: CASSLGGQTSYEQYF. The CDR3 DNA reads as TGTGCCAGCAGTTTAGGCGGCCAGACCTCCTACGAGCAGTACTTC. Filled out from reference TRBV28 and TRBJ2-7, the complete variable domain reads DVKVTQSSRYLVKRTGEKVFLECVQDMDHENMFWYRQDPGLGLRLIYFSYDVKMKEKGDIPEGYSVSREKKERFSLILESASTNQTSMYLCASSLGGQTSYEQYFGPGTRLTVT.

This rearrangement joins TRBV19 to TRBJ2-2, with D maybe TRBD1 (6 bases). CDR1 and CDR2 from the germline V gene are LNHDA and SQIVND (reference sequence). The CDR3 length is 15 residues. Trimming shortened V by 2 bases and J by 4 bases, and 11 bases separated the two germline ends. CDR3 sequence (DNA): TGTGCCAGTAGTATAAGTCCCAGGGGCACCGGGGAGCTGTTTTTT. This encodes CASSISPRGTGELFF.

This clone was counted only a few times. The CDR3 nucleotides are TGTGCCTGGAGTAACCTACAGGGGAATCAGCCCCAGCATTTT. Its translation: CAWSNLQGNQPQHF. J is TRBJ1-5 and V is TRBV30, with TRBD1 matching over 7 bases. The CDR3 covers 14 residues. CDR1 GTSNPN and CDR2 SVGIG come from the germline V gene (reference sequence). The J segment lost 4 bases and the V segment lost 2 bases, leaving 5 bases of the junction unmatched.

The rearrangement links TRBV5-4 to TRBJ2-1, with D possibly being TRBD2 (7 bases). The CDR3 is 15 residues long. The germline V gene encodes CDR1 SGHNT and CDR2 YYREEE (reference sequence). The V and J ends lost 2 bases and 3 bases respectively, with 12 bases between them. CDR3 protein: CASSFGGGRYNEQFF. In DNA form, the CDR3 reads TGTGCCAGCAGCTTTGGGGGGGGCCGCTACAATGAGCAGTTCTTC.

The CDR3 DNA reads TGTGCCAGCAGCCATGGGAGAGGGCCAGGCGGAAACACCATATATTTT. Translated: CASSHGRGPGGNTIYF. The V call is TRBV13, the J call TRBJ1-3; no clear D. In germline, CDR1 is PRHDT, CDR2 FYEKMQ (reference sequence). This CDR3 contains 16 residues. V was clipped by 5 bases and J by 4 bases, with 18 bases between them. Full variable domain (missing parts from reference TRBV13 and TRBJ1-3): AAGVIQSPRHLIKEKRETATLKCYPIPRHDTVYWYQQGPGQDPQFLISFYEKMQSDKGSIPDRFSAQQFSDYHSELNMSSLELGDSALYFCASSHGRGPGGNTIYFGEGSWLTVV.

The DNA of the CDR3 is TGTGCCTGGAGAGCCGGGGACAGGGAATTCGTAGGCCTCCACTTT. This gives the protein CAWRAGDREFVGLHF. The chain carries TRBV30 and TRBJ1-6; 9 bases align to TRBD1. V trimming: 3 bases; J trimming: 15 bases; junction bases outside the gene matches: 15. CDR1 is GTSNPN and CDR2 is SVGIG in the germline V gene (reference sequence). The CDR3 contains 15 residues. The variable domain in full, completed from reference TRBV30 and TRBJ1-6, reads SQTIHQWPATLVQPVGSPLSLECTVEGTSNPNLYWYRQAAGRGLQLLFYSVGIGQISSEVPQNLSASRPQDRQFILSSKKLLLSDSGFYLCAWRAGDREFVGLHFGNGTRLTVT.

The chain joins TRBV19 to TRBJ2-1, with 11 bases that match TRBD2. Unmatched junction bases numbered 10, after V lost 6 bases and J lost 9 bases. Germline loops: CDR1 LNHDA, CDR2 SQIVND (reference sequence). The CDR3 sequence is 15 residues long. CDR3 region: CASRSLAGAKGEQFF. Here the CDR3 DNA reads TGTGCCAGTAGGTCACTAGCGGGGGCAAAGGGTGAGCAGTTCTTC.

A few counts support this clone. V and J are TRBV19 and TRBJ2-7; possibly TRBD2 for D (5 bases). Germline V gene lookup returns CDR1 LNHDA and CDR2 SQIVND (reference sequence). This CDR3 comprises 13 residues. The V end was cut by 5 bases, the J end by 4 bases, with 12 bases between. Here the CDR3 reads CASSSTSGYEQYF. CDR3 in DNA: TGTGCCAGTAGTTCGACTTCGGGGTACGAGCAGTACTTC.

This chain connects TRBV4-2 to TRBJ1-4; possibly TRBD1 for D (6 bases). The CDR3 totals 16 residues. Trimming removed 4 bases at V and 3 bases at J, with 15 bases between. Per the germline V gene, CDR1 is LGHNA and CDR2 is YNFKEQ. The CDR3 DNA follows: TGTGCCAGCAGCCCGCGCAGGGGTCTGGCTAATGAAAAACTGTTTTTT. This sequence encodes CASSPRRGLANEKLFF.

The chain combines TRBV2 with TRBJ1-6; D remains unclear. This CDR3 contains 14 residues. Germline V gene data show CDR1 as SNHLY and CDR2 as FYNNEI. Trimming stripped 2 bases from V and 5 bases from J, with 7 bases between. This CDR3 reads CASSEMADNSPLHF. CDR3 coding DNA: TGTGCCAGCAGTGAAATGGCTGATAATTCACCCCTCCACTTT. Combining the CDR3 with reference TRBV2 and TRBJ1-6 gives the whole variable domain EPEVTQTPSHQVTQMGQEVILRCVPISNHLYFYWYRQILGQKVEFLVSFYNNEISEKSEIFDDQFSVERPDGSNFTLKIRSTKLEDSAMYFCASSEMADNSPLHFGNGTRLTVT.

The chain links TRBV9 to TRBJ1-4; 9 bases match TRBD1. Germline V gene lookup returns CDR1 SGDLS and CDR2 YYNGEE. This CDR3 region has 14 residues. With V trimmed by 4 bases and J by 6 bases, 4 bases remained unmatched. DNA of the CDR3: TGTGCCAGCAGCCTAGGACAGGGGTATGAAAAACTGTTTTTT. This translates into CASSLGQGYEKLFF.

This clone was detected once. This chain links TRBV11-2 with TRBJ2-7; the match to TRBD2 covers 10 bases. Germline V gene data show CDR1 as SGHAT and CDR2 as FQNNGV. CDR3 length: 16 amino acids. J gave up 0 bases and V 4 bases, and 6 bases lay outside the gene matches. The CDR3 bases are TGTGCCAGCAGCTCCGGACTAGCGGTCCCCTCCTACGAGCAGTACTTC. Translating gives CASSSGLAVPSYEQYF.

CDR3 nucleotide sequence: TGTGCCAGCACCCTAGGACAGGGTCCACACGAGCAGTACTTC. It specifies CASTLGQGPHEQYF. The V and J genes are TRBV7-9 and TRBJ2-7; 8 bases match TRBD1. CDR1 and CDR2 from the germline V gene are SEHNR and FQNEAQ (reference sequence). There are 14 residues in the CDR3. Trimming cost V 7 bases and J 5 bases; bases outside gene matches: 10.

Details on this clone: One end of the junction varies from germline; a read error may be responsible. The rearrangement links TRBV6-5 to TRBJ2-7, with D maybe TRBD2 (5 bases). The CDR3 runs to 16 residues. Germline CDR1 and CDR2: MNHEY and SVGAGI. The CDR3 here is CASGYSRAQASYEQYF. CDR3 coding DNA: TGTGCCAGCGGTTACTCGAGGGCACAAGCTTCCTACGAGCAGTACTTC.

The rearrangement links TRBV20-1 to TRBJ2-5; D unclear. The CDR3 contains 11 residues. Trimming took 6 bases from V and 5 from J, leaving 10 bases between them. Germline V gene data show CDR1 as DFQATT and CDR2 as SNEGSKA (reference sequence). CDR3 sequence reads: CSAPRGETQYF. The CDR3 DNA is TGCAGTGCCCCACGAGGCGAGACCCAGTACTTC.

This clone has more than one count but fewer than ten. The chain links TRBV28 to TRBJ1-4, with 7 nucleotides matching TRBD1. The CDR3 sequence is 15 residues long. Germline-derived CDR1 and CDR2 are MDHEN and SYDVKM. Trimming cost V 5 bases and J 8 bases; bases outside gene matches: 11. The CDR3 spells CASSPTGELEEKLFF. The CDR3 DNA reads TGTGCCAGCAGTCCCACAGGGGAACTTGAAGAAAAACTGTTTTTT.

The chain's CDR3 is CASSGTSGGTWYQETQYF. Written as DNA, the CDR3 is TGCGCCAGCAGCGGAACTAGCGGGGGGACCTGGTACCAAGAGACCCAGTACTTC. This chain uses TRBV5-1 with TRBJ2-5; 12 bases are a match to TRBD2. V dropped 4 bases and J dropped 0; count of bases not matched to a gene: 10. Germline V gives CDR1 SGHRS, CDR2 YFSETQ. The CDR3 covers 18 residues.

A remark on this clone: The junction and the germline gene differ at one end; a read error may be behind it. This chain uses TRBV5-1 with TRBJ1-2; tentative D call: TRBD1 (6 bases). The CDR3 runs to 14 residues. Germline V CDR1 and CDR2: SGHRS, YFSETQ. The CDR3 DNA sequence: TGCGCCAGCAGCTGGTTTGGGGCAGGGGATGGCTGCACCTTC. This sequence encodes CASSWFGAGDGCTF. The whole variable domain, filled in from reference TRBV5-1 and TRBJ1-2, reads KAGVTQTPRYLIKTRGQQVTLSCSPISGHRSVSWYQQTPGQGLQFLFEYFSETQRNKGNFPGRFSGRQFSNSRSEMNVSTLELGDSALYLCASSWFGAGDGCTFGSGTRLTVV.

This chain connects TRBV9 to TRBJ2-6, with D unresolved. The CDR3 spans 16 residues. Germline V gene data show CDR1 as SGDLS and CDR2 as YYNGEE. Between the trimmed V and J ends, which lost 3 bases and 0 bases, there was a span of 10 bases. The CDR3 loop reads CASSDWAFSGANVLTF. The CDR3 bases are TGTGCCAGCAGCGATTGGGCGTTCTCTGGGGCCAACGTCCTGACTTTC.

J is TRBJ2-3 and V is TRBV6-6, with TRBD2 identical over 8 bases. This CDR3 has 16 amino acids. Trimming at V came to 6 bases and at J to 3 bases, leaving 11 bases not matched to a gene. CDR1 and CDR2 from the germline V gene are MNHNY and SVGAGI (reference sequence). The CDR3 region is CASSRPALAGTDTQYF. The CDR3 region has the DNA TGTGCCAGCAGCCGTCCCGCCTTAGCGGGAACAGATACGCAGTATTTT.

V and J are TRBV7-8 and TRBJ2-2, with D possibly matching TRBD1 (5 bases). V was pared by 1 base and J by 7 bases, with 7 bases between. The CDR3 is made up of 13 amino acids. CDR1 is SGHVS and CDR2 is FQNEAQ in the germline V gene. DNA of the CDR3: TGTGCCAGCAGCTTAGTAGGGGACGGGGAGCTGTTTTTT. Translation gives CASSLVGDGELFF.

This clone has just one count. The chain couples TRBV9 to TRBJ1-4; D is unclear. The CDR3 runs 13 residues. Trimming took 4 bases from V and 7 from J, leaving 11 bases between them. Germline V gene data show CDR1 as SGDLS and CDR2 as YYNGEE. This chain's CDR3 is CASSPHSSEKLFF. The CDR3 bases are TGTGCCAGCAGCCCCCATAGTAGTGAAAAACTGTTTTTT. The variable domain in full, with the rest retrieved from reference TRBV9 and TRBJ1-4, is DSGVTQTPKHLITATGQRVTLRCSPRSGDLSVYWYQQSLDQGLQFLIQYYNGEERAKGNILERFSAQQFPDLHSELNLSSLELGDSALYFCASSPHSSEKLFFGSGTQLSVL.

This clone turned up a few times. This chain links TRBV12-5 with TRBJ2-1; no clear D gene. CDR1 is LGHNT and CDR2 is FRNRAP in the germline V gene. The CDR3 length is 16 residues. V lost 3 bases to trimming and J lost 0 bases, with 12 bases between them. CDR3 region: CASGFSGQSSYNEQFF. The CDR3, as DNA: TGTGCTAGTGGTTTCTCTGGGCAAAGCTCCTACAATGAGCAGTTCTTC. The full variable domain, in which reference TRBV12-5 and TRBJ2-1 provide the parts outside the CDR3, is DARVTQTPRHKVTEMGQEVTMRCQPILGHNTVFWYRQTMMQGLELLAYFRNRAPLDDSGMPKDRFSAEMPDATLATLKIQPSEPRDSAVYFCASGFSGQSSYNEQFFGPGTRLTVL.

This chain joins TRBV7-2 and TRBJ2-7, with no clear D. Trimming pared 5 bases from V and 0 bases from J, leaving 17 bases between. The germline gives CDR1 SGHTA, CDR2 FQGNSA. The CDR3 extends over 16 amino acids. CDR3 coding DNA: TGTGCCAGCAGCAAAGTGGGCAGAGTCAGCTCCTACGAGCAGTACTTC. This encodes CASSKVGRVSSYEQYF. The full variable domain, in which reference TRBV7-2 and TRBJ2-7 provide the parts outside the CDR3, is GAGVSQSPSNKVTEKGKDVELRCDPISGHTALYWYRQSLGQGLEFLIYFQGNSAPDKSGLPSDRFSAERTGGSVSTLTIQRTQQEDSAVYLCASSKVGRVSSYEQYFGPGTRLTVT.

This sequence joins TRBV7-2 and TRBJ2-5; 7 nucleotides agree with TRBD1. Germline CDR1 SGHTA, CDR2 FQGNSA. The CDR3 loop spans 13 amino acids. Trimming at V came to 5 bases and at J to 14 bases, leaving 14 bases not matched to a gene. CDR3 coding DNA: TGTGCCAGCAGCAGGTCTTCCTTGGGACAGAATTACTTC. Amino acid sequence: CASSRSSLGQNYF.

The CDR3 nucleotides are TGTGCCAGCGGTGACAGCAACAAACTCAATCAGCCCCAGCATTTT. It specifies CASGDSNKLNQPQHF. The chain has TRBV6-6 and TRBJ1-5; D might be TRBD1 (5 bases). This CDR3 spans 15 amino acids. Germline loops: CDR1 MNHNY, CDR2 SVGAGI (reference sequence). Trimming left V 8 bases short and J 3 bases short, with 17 bases between.

The V gene is TRBV6-5, the J gene TRBJ2-2; a possible D gene is TRBD1 (5 bases). Germline lookup yields CDR1 MNHEY and CDR2 SVGAGI. Trimming stripped 2 bases from V and 1 base from J, with 8 bases between. This CDR3 spans 15 amino acids. The CDR3 reads CASSYTQGNTGELFF. CDR3 coding DNA: TGTGCCAGCAGTTACACTCAGGGGAACACCGGGGAGCTGTTTTTT.

V and J are TRBV30 and TRBJ2-5; no definite D call. CDR1 GTSNPN and CDR2 SVGIG come from the germline V gene (reference sequence). Trimming stripped 0 bases from V and 2 bases from J, with 10 bases between. This CDR3 is built from 14 residues. The DNA for the CDR3 is TGTGCCTGGAGTGTAAGGAGACGGCAAGAGACCCAGTACTTC. This gives the protein CAWSVRRRQETQYF.